Following are 9 T cell receptor beta chains from one sample sequenced in a study of CD8 T cells in ankylosing spondylitis. General observations from the study: Ankylosing spondylitis blood seemed to carry a telltale TCR beta motif made of several highly homologous variants.

MiXCR was run by TCRdb on the 5' RACE reads, yielding one entry per CDR3 protein. The table lists over 400,000 distinct CDR3 sequences, roughly 25% of them singletons. For these receptors, no antigen is known. The specimen was blood, either unsorted or a sorted T cell fraction (not recorded which). Receptors were obtained from a male donor with ankylosing spondylitis.

The rearrangement links TRBV5-1 to TRBJ2-1; TRBD1 matches 10 bases. The CDR3 has 14 residues. J lost 6 bases, V lost 3 bases, and 3 bases had no gene match. CDR1 is SGHRS and CDR2 is YFSETQ in the germline V gene. CDR3 loop: CASSSGQGTNEQFF. In DNA form, the CDR3 reads TGCGCCAGCAGCTCGGGACAGGGGACCAATGAGCAGTTCTTC. Using reference TRBV5-1 and TRBJ2-1 for the parts outside the CDR3, the full variable domain is KAGVTQTPRYLIKTRGQQVTLSCSPISGHRSVSWYQQTPGQGLQFLFEYFSETQRNKGNFPGRFSGRQFSNSRSEMNVSTLELGDSALYLCASSSGQGTNEQFFGPGTRLTVL.

This clonotype was seen a handful of times. The V and J genes are TRBV6-1 and TRBJ1-5, with 7 bases that match TRBD1. V lost 4 bases and J lost 0; bases outside the gene matches: 9. The CDR3 extends over 17 amino acids. CDR1 is MNHNS, CDR2 SASEGT, per germline. The CDR3 region has the DNA TGTGCCAGCAGTGCCGGGACAGTCAAATATAGCAATCAGCCCCAGCATTTT. Translating it yields CASSAGTVKYSNQPQHF.

This clonotype occurred a few times. The chain uses TRBV20-1 and TRBJ2-1, with TRBD2 as a possible D gene (5 bases). The CDR3 length is 14 residues. V dropped 1 base and J dropped 7 bases, with 14 bases sitting between them. The V gene's germline CDR1 is DFQATT and CDR2 SNEGSKA (reference sequence). The CDR3 nucleotides are TGCAGTGCTAGAGTAGGTAGCGTAACAAATGAGCAGTTCTTC. It translates to CSARVGSVTNEQFF.

The chain joins TRBV6-6 to TRBJ2-6; D is unresolved. CDR1 and CDR2 from the germline V gene are MNHNY and SVGAGI (reference sequence). Trimming stripped 7 bases from V and 1 base from J, with 2 bases between. The CDR3 loop spans 12 amino acids. CDR3 sequence reads: CASMSGANVLTF. In nucleotides, the CDR3 is TGTGCCAGCATGTCTGGGGCCAACGTCCTGACTTTC.

The rearrangement uses TRBV24-1 and TRBJ2-3; 13 bases match TRBD2. After removal of 4 bases from V and 7 bases from J, the junction contained 7 bases not matched to a gene. Germline-derived CDR1 and CDR2 are KGHDR and SFDVKD. The CDR3 is 16 residues long. CDR3 region: CATSDPGTSGENTQYF. The CDR3 region has the DNA TGTGCCACCAGTGACCCTGGGACTAGCGGGGAGAATACGCAGTATTTT.

The rearrangement joins TRBV20-1 to TRBJ2-1; a possible D gene is TRBD2 (5 bases). Germline lookup yields CDR1 DFQATT and CDR2 SNEGSKA (reference sequence). V was trimmed by 6 bases and J by 2 bases, leaving 11 bases between them. The CDR3 spans 13 residues. CDR3 coding DNA: TGCAGTGCATCGGAGGTTACCTACAATGAGCAGTTCTTC. Amino acid sequence: CSASEVTYNEQFF.

The V gene is TRBV11-2, the J gene TRBJ1-2, with D hard to call. Per germline, CDR1 SGHAT and CDR2 FQNNGV. The ends were cut back, 2 bases at V and 4 bases at J, with 8 bases in the middle. The CDR3 runs 13 residues. The CDR3 bases are TGTGCCAGCAGCTTAAGGGAAGCCTATGGCTACACCTTC. Residues: CASSLREAYGYTF. The full variable domain, with the rest looked up from reference TRBV11-2 and TRBJ1-2, is EAGVAQSPRYKIIEKRQSVAFWCNPISGHATLYWYQQILGQGPKLLIQFQNNGVVDDSQLPKDRFSAERLKGVDSTLKIQPAKLEDSAVYLCASSLREAYGYTFGSGTRLTVV.

The chain joins TRBV5-5 to TRBJ2-1; D is ambiguous. Germline CDR1 reads SGHKS; CDR2 reads YYEKEE (reference sequence). With 3 bases removed from V and 8 bases from J, the gap between germline ends came to 15 bases. The CDR3 extends over 14 amino acids. Written as DNA, the CDR3 is TGTGCCAGCAGCTCCCCCTCGGCTAGTGATGAGCAGTTCTTC. Protein sequence: CASSSPSASDEQFF.

The V and J genes are TRBV29-1 and TRBJ1-4; D not certain. V lost 0 bases and J 8 bases, leaving 4 bases between the germline ends. This CDR3 spans 11 amino acids. Germline CDR1 reads SQVTM; CDR2 reads ANQGSEA. DNA for the CDR3: TGCAGCGTTGAAGACAGCGAAAAACTGTTTTTT. It translates to CSVEDSEKLFF.